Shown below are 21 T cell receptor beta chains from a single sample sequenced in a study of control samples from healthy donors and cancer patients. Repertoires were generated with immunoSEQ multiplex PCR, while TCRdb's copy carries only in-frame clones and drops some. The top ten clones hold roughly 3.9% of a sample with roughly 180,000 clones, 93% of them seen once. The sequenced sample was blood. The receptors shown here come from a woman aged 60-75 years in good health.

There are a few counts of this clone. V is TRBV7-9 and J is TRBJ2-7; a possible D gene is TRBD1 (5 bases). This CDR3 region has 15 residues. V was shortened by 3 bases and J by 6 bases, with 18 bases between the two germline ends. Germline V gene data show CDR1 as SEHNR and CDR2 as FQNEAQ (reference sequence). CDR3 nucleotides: TGTGCCAGCAGCTTGGGTTCAGGGCTCCTGGGCGAGCAGTACTTC. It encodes CASSLGSGLLGEQYF.

In nucleotides, the CDR3 is TGTGCCAGTAGTATTCGTCTGAGCGGGGGAAGCTCCTACGAGCAGTACTTC. Protein product: CASSIRLSGGSSYEQYF. This chain connects TRBV19 to TRBJ2-7, with TRBD2 matching 8 bases. The CDR3 is made up of 17 amino acids. V lost 3 bases to trimming and J lost 0 bases; unmatched junction nucleotides: 10. Germline V CDR1 and CDR2: LNHDA, SQIVND (reference sequence).

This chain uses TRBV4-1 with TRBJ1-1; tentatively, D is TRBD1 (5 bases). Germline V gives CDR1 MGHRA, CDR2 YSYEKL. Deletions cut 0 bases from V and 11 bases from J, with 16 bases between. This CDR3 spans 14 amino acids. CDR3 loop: CASSQEIGTRRAFF. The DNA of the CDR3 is TGCGCCAGCAGCCAAGAGATAGGGACTAGGCGGGCTTTCTTT.

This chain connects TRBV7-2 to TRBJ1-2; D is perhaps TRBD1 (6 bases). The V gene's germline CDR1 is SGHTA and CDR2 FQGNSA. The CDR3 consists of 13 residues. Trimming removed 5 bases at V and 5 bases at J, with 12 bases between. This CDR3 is CASSGGGAYGYTF. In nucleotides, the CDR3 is TGTGCCAGCAGCGGGGGGGGCGCGTATGGCTACACCTTC.

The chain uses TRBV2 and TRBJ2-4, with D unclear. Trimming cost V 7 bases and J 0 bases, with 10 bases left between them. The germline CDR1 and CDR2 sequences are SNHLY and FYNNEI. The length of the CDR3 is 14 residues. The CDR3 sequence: CASKVVIAKNIQYF. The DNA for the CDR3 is TGTGCCAGCAAAGTAGTGATAGCCAAAAACATTCAGTACTTC.

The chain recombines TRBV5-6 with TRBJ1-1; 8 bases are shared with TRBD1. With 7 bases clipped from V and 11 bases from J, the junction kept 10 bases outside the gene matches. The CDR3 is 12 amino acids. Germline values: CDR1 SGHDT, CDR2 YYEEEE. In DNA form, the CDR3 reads TGTGCCAGCGGGGTATCACAGGGGGTGGCTTTCTTT. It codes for CASGVSQGVAFF.

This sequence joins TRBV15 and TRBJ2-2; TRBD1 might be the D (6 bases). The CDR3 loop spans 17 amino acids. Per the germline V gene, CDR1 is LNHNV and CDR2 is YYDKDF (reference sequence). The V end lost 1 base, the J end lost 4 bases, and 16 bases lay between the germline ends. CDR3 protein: CATSRVSGQFSTGELFF. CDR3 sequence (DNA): TGTGCCACCAGCAGAGTCAGTGGACAGTTCTCCACCGGGGAGCTGTTTTTT.

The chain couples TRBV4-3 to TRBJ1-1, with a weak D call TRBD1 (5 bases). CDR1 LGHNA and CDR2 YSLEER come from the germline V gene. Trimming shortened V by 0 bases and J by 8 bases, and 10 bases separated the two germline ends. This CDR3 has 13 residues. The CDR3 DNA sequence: TGCGCCAGCAGCCAAGATGGGGGAGCCGAAGCTTTCTTT. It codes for CASSQDGGAEAFF.

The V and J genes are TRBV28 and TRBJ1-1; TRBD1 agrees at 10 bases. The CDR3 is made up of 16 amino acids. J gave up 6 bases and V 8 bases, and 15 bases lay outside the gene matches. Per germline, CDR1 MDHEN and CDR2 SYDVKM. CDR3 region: CASATGGAGARAEAFF. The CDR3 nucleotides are TGTGCCAGCGCGACAGGGGGCGCAGGTGCAAGAGCTGAAGCTTTCTTT.

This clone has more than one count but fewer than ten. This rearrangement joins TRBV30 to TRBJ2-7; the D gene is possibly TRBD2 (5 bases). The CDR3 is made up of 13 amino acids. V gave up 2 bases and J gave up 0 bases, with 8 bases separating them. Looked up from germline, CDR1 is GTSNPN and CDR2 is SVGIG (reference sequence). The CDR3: CAWSWGDSYEQYF. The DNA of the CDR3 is TGTGCCTGGAGTTGGGGAGACTCCTACGAGCAGTACTTC. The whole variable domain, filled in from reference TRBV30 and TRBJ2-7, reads SQTIHQWPATLVQPVGSPLSLECTVEGTSNPNLYWYRQAAGRGLQLLFYSVGIGQISSEVPQNLSASRPQDRQFILSSKKLLLSDSGFYLCAWSWGDSYEQYFGPGTRLTVT.

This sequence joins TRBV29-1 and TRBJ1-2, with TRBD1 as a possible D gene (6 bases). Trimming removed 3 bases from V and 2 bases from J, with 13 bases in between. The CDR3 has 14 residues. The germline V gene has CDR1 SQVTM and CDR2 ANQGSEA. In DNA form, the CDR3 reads TGCAGCGTTGATGTGCAGGGGTTAAACTATGGCTACACCTTC. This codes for CSVDVQGLNYGYTF. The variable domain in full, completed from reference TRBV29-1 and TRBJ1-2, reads SAVISQKPSRDICQRGTSLTIQCQVDSQVTMMFWYRQQPGQSLTLIATANQGSEATYESGFVIDKFPISRPNLTFSTLTVSNMSPEDSSIYLCSVDVQGLNYGYTFGSGTRLTVV.

The DNA of the CDR3 is TGTGCCATCAGGGACGTTACAGGGTCTAATTCACCCCTCCACTTT. Its protein is CAIRDVTGSNSPLHF. The chain carries TRBV10-3 and TRBJ1-6; possibly TRBD1 for D (6 bases). Germline CDR1 reads ENHRY; CDR2 reads SYGVKD. The CDR3 is 15 residues long. V lost 6 bases, J lost 6 bases, and 15 bases lay in between.

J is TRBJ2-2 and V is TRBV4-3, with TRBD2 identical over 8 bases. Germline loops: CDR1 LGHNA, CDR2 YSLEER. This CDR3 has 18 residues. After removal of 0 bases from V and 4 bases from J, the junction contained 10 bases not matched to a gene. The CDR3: CASSQEPGRGALTGELFF. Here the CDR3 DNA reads TGCGCCAGCAGCCAAGAACCAGGGCGGGGGGCCCTCACCGGGGAGCTGTTTTTT.

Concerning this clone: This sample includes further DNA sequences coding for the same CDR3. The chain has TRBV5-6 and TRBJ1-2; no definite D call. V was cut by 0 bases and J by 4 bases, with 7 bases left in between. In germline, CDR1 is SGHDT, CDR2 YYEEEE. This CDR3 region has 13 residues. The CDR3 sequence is CASSLEGSYGYTF. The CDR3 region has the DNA TGTGCCAGCAGCTTGGAAGGGTCCTATGGCTACACCTTC.

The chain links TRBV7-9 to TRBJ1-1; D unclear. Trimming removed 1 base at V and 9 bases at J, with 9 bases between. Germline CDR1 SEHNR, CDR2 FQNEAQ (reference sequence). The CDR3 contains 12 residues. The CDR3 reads CASSLEGLKAFF. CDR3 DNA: TGTGCCAGCAGCTTAGAAGGATTGAAAGCTTTCTTT.

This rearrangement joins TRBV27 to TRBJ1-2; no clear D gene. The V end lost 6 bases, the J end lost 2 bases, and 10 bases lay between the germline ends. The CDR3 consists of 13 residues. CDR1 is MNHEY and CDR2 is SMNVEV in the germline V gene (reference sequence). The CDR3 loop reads CASSINLNYGYTF. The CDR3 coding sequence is TGTGCCAGCAGCATAAATTTGAACTATGGCTACACCTTC.

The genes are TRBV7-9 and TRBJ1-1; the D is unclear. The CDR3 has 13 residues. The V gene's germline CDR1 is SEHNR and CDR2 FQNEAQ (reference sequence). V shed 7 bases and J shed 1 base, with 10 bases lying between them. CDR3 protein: CASIGSANTEAFF. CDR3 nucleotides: TGTGCCAGCATTGGATCAGCGAACACTGAAGCTTTCTTT.

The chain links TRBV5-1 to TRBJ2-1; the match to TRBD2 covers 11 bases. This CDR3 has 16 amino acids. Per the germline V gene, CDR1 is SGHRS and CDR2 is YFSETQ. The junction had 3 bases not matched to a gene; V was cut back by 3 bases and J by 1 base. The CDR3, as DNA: TGCGCCAGCAGCTACTCTAGCGGGGGGTCCTACAATGAGCAGTTCTTC. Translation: CASSYSSGGSYNEQFF.

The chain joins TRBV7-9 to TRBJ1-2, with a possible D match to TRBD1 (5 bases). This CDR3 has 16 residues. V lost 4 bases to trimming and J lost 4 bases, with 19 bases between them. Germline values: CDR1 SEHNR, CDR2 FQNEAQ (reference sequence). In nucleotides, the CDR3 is TGTGCCAGCAGCTCCCCCTCTCGACAGACCGGCTATGGCTACACCTTC. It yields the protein CASSSPSRQTGYGYTF.

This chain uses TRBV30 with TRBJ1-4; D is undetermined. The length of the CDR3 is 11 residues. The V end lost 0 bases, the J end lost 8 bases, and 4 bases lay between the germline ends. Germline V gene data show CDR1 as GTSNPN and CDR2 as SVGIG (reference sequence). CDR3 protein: CAWSVGEKLFF. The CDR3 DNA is TGTGCCTGGAGTGTTGGCGAAAAACTGTTTTTT.

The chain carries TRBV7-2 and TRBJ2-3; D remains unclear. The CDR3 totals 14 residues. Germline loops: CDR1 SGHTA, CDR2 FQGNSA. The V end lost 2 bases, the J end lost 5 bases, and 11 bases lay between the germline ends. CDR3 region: CASSLMRPEDTQYF. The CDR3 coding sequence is TGTGCCAGCAGCTTAATGAGACCCGAAGATACGCAGTATTTT.